The 22 T cell receptor beta chains in this list originate from one sample, sequenced in a study of glioma-infiltrating T cells after dendritic cell vaccination. This table comes from immunoSEQ multiplex PCR, and its TCRdb copy is limited to in-frame clones, with some not included. The repertoire holds tens of thousands of clones, with approximately 80% as singletons. The sample in question was blood, obtained before dendritic cell vaccination. The receptors were sampled from a human donor with glioblastoma.

The rearrangement links TRBV11-3 to TRBJ2-7; a possible D gene is TRBD2 (6 bases). This CDR3 comprises 15 residues. Between the trimmed V and J ends, which lost 6 bases and 2 bases, there was a span of 17 bases. CDR1 and CDR2 (germline): SGHNT, YENEEA. CDR3 residues: CASSLGLPNTYEQYF. CDR3 DNA sequence: TGTGCCAGCAGTTTGGGACTGCCGAATACCTACGAGCAGTACTTC.

The chain is built from TRBV2 and TRBJ1-4; TRBD1 might be the D (6 bases). The V end lost 4 bases, the J end lost 2 bases, and 8 bases lay between the germline ends. Germline lookup yields CDR1 SNHLY and CDR2 FYNNEI. The CDR3 is 14 amino acids. This CDR3 is CASSVQGTNEKLFF. In nucleotides, the CDR3 is TGTGCCAGCAGTGTACAGGGCACTAATGAAAAACTGTTTTTT.

This clone turned up a few times. This chain links TRBV18 with TRBJ1-1; 9 bases are a match to TRBD1. The junction had 4 bases not matched to a gene; V was cut back by 4 bases and J by 4 bases. Germline V lookup: CDR1 KGHSH, CDR2 LQKENI. The CDR3 length is 14 residues. CDR3 sequence (DNA): TGTGCCAGCTCACAATTGACAGGGGGCACTGAAGCTTTCTTT. Protein sequence: CASSQLTGGTEAFF. The whole variable domain, remainder taken from reference TRBV18 and TRBJ1-1, is NAGVMQNPRHLVRRRGQEARLRCSPMKGHSHVYWYRQLPEEGLKFMVYLQKENIIDESGMPKERFSAEFPKEGPSILRIQQVVRGDSAAYFCASSQLTGGTEAFFGQGTRLTVV.

The rearrangement uses TRBV5-1 and TRBJ1-1; TRBD1 matches 7 bases. In germline, CDR1 is SGHRS, CDR2 YFSETQ. With V trimmed by 5 bases and J by 5 bases, 9 bases remained unmatched. The CDR3 runs 14 residues. CDR3 protein: CASSEGADGTEAFF. In DNA, the CDR3 is TGCGCCAGCAGTGAGGGGGCCGACGGAACTGAAGCTTTCTTT.

This rearrangement joins TRBV11-2 to TRBJ2-7; tentative D call: TRBD1 (7 bases). The germline V and J ends were trimmed by 3 bases and 1 base, with 13 bases remaining between them. This CDR3 is 15 amino acids long. Germline V gene sequence: CDR1 SGHAT, CDR2 FQNNGV. DNA of the CDR3: TGTGCCAGCAGCTTGGGGGGACAGTTTTCCTACGAGCAGTACTTC. Translating gives CASSLGGQFSYEQYF.

V is TRBV9 and J is TRBJ1-2; D remains ambiguous. This CDR3 contains 17 residues. Germline lookup yields CDR1 SGDLS and CDR2 YYNGEE. With 1 base removed from V and 7 bases from J, the gap between germline ends came to 23 bases. The CDR3 coding sequence is TGTGCCAGCAGCGTAAAACCAGACACACCACCCATACGTGGCTACACCTTC. Translation: CASSVKPDTPPIRGYTF.

This clone was seen once. The chain is built from TRBV13 and TRBJ1-4, with TRBD1 matching over 8 bases. The germline V gene encodes CDR1 PRHDT and CDR2 FYEKMQ (reference sequence). V was pared by 6 bases and J by 8 bases, with 11 bases of the junction left unmatched. There are 15 residues in the CDR3. CDR3 DNA sequence: TGTGCCAGCAGTTTCCAGGGGGCCGCAGGAGAAAAACTGTTTTTT. Protein sequence: CASSFQGAAGEKLFF.

This rearrangement joins TRBV5-1 to TRBJ2-7, with 7 bases identical to TRBD1. This CDR3 region has 14 residues. The germline V gene has CDR1 SGHRS and CDR2 YFSETQ. V shed 3 bases, J shed 0 bases, and the junction held 3 bases outside the gene matches. For the CDR3, the DNA is TGCGCCAGCAGCTCCGGGACAGACTCCTACGAGCAGTACTTC. Protein product: CASSSGTDSYEQYF.

The V call is TRBV5-5, the J call TRBJ2-1; 8 nucleotides match TRBD2. Trimming removed 0 bases from V and 10 bases from J; junction bases left unmatched: 6. This CDR3 comprises 14 residues. In germline, CDR1 is SGHKS, CDR2 YYEKEE (reference sequence). The CDR3 region has the DNA TGTGCCAGCAGCTTGGCCGGGGGGGGGAGCGAGCAGTTCTTC. Its protein product is CASSLAGGGSEQFF.

The chain carries TRBV7-9 and TRBJ2-2; 9 bases are a match to TRBD2. The CDR3 is 15 amino acids. J gave up 4 bases and V 5 bases, and 5 bases lay outside the gene matches. The V gene's germline CDR1 is SEHNR and CDR2 FQNEAQ (reference sequence). The CDR3 DNA is TGTGCCAGCAGCCCGCCAGCGGGGGGCACCGGGGAGCTGTTTTTT. This translates into CASSPPAGGTGELFF.

This chain uses TRBV4-1 with TRBJ2-3; TRBD2 aligns across 9 bases. CDR3 length: 14 residues. Germline V lookup: CDR1 MGHRA, CDR2 YSYEKL. Unmatched junction bases numbered 4, after V lost 6 bases and J lost 3 bases. CDR3 loop: CASSTSGGTDTQYF. The CDR3 region has the DNA TGCGCCAGCAGTACCAGCGGGGGGACAGATACGCAGTATTTT.

This sequence joins TRBV6-5 and TRBJ2-7; 7 bases are shared with TRBD1. The V and J ends lost 0 bases and 4 bases, in that order; junction bases with no gene match: 9. This CDR3 is built from 16 residues. Germline CDR1 and CDR2: MNHEY and SVGAGI. This chain's CDR3 is CASSYSRRQGVYEQYF. The CDR3 coding sequence is TGTGCCAGCAGTTACTCAAGGAGACAGGGAGTTTACGAGCAGTACTTC.

The chain has TRBV7-6 and TRBJ1-1, with no clear D. V dropped 1 base and J dropped 5 bases, with 14 bases sitting between them. The V gene's germline CDR1 is SGHVS and CDR2 FNYEAQ. The CDR3 contains 15 residues. The CDR3 sequence is CASSLGLIGETEAFF. In DNA form, the CDR3 reads TGTGCCAGCAGCTTAGGTTTAATCGGGGAGACTGAAGCTTTCTTT.

V and J are TRBV19 and TRBJ1-1, with 7 bases lining up with TRBD1. The CDR3 has 14 amino acids. Germline CDR1 is LNHDA and CDR2 is SQIVND (reference sequence). The V and J ends lost 7 bases and 1 base, in that order; junction bases with no gene match: 6. The CDR3 sequence is CASTEDRSNTEAFF. In DNA form, the CDR3 reads TGTGCCAGTACCGAGGACAGGTCGAACACTGAAGCTTTCTTT.

In nucleotides, the CDR3 is TGTGCCAGCAGCTTAAGTTTCTATAGTTCCAGGGATGGTCAGCCCCAGCATTTT. Residues: CASSLSFYSSRDGQPQHF. The chain uses TRBV7-9 and TRBJ1-5; D may be TRBD1 (5 bases). Germline CDR1 is SEHNR and CDR2 is FQNEAQ (reference sequence). The CDR3 spans 18 residues. Trimming pared 2 bases from V and 6 bases from J, leaving 23 bases between.

Worth noting for this clone: Sequence at one end of the junction differs from germline and may be a read error. The V call is TRBV14, the J call TRBJ1-1, with D unresolved. Per germline, CDR1 SGHDN and CDR2 FVKESK. The CDR3 consists of 13 residues. CDR3 coding DNA: TGTGCCAGCAGCCCAGCGGGGAGTAGGGTCGCGGCCTTT. Translation gives CASSPAGSRVAAF.

This clone has more than one count but fewer than ten. The V gene is TRBV12-5, the J gene TRBJ1-1; the match to TRBD1 covers 8 bases. The CDR3 is 16 amino acids. Germline CDR1 is LGHNT and CDR2 is FRNRAP. The ends lost 0 bases at V and 1 base at J; junction bases unmatched: 4. The DNA for the CDR3 is TGTGCTAGTGGTTTGGTCGGGGGGACAGGGAACACTGAAGCTTTCTTT. It yields the protein CASGLVGGTGNTEAFF.

This clone was counted a few times. The chain combines TRBV7-9 with TRBJ1-2, with TRBD1 as a possible D gene (6 bases). Germline lookup yields CDR1 SEHNR and CDR2 FQNEAQ (reference sequence). V was shortened by 5 bases and J by 7 bases, with 17 bases between the two germline ends. The CDR3 is made up of 14 amino acids. The chain's CDR3 is CASSPSRGVRGYTF. The CDR3 DNA sequence: TGTGCCAGCAGCCCCTCCAGGGGAGTGCGTGGCTACACCTTC.

This clone has a single count. The J gene is TRBJ2-1, the V gene TRBV2; D ambiguous. The CDR3 covers 12 residues. V lost 3 bases and J lost 9, with 9 bases in between. Germline V gene sequence: CDR1 SNHLY, CDR2 FYNNEI. CDR3 sequence: CASSDVVPEQFF. The CDR3 nucleotides are TGTGCCAGCAGTGACGTCGTTCCTGAGCAGTTCTTC.

The CDR3 DNA reads as TGTGCCAGCTCACCTCAGGCGCAGCCTACGAACGGCTACACCTTC. Translation: CASSPQAQPTNGYTF. J is TRBJ1-2 and V is TRBV18; unclear D gene. The length of the CDR3 is 15 residues. Germline CDR1 and CDR2: KGHSH and LQKENI. The V end lost 3 bases, the J end lost 8 bases, and 19 bases lay between the germline ends. Combining the CDR3 with reference TRBV18 and TRBJ1-2 gives the whole variable domain NAGVMQNPRHLVRRRGQEARLRCSPMKGHSHVYWYRQLPEEGLKFMVYLQKENIIDESGMPKERFSAEFPKEGPSILRIQQVVRGDSAAYFCASSPQAQPTNGYTFGSGTRLTVV.

The CDR3 DNA follows: TGTGCCAGCAGCTTGGCCTACGGGATCCATGGCTACACCTTC. This sequence encodes CASSLAYGIHGYTF. The chain links TRBV5-8 to TRBJ1-2; D is ambiguous. Deletions cut 0 bases from V and 6 bases from J, with 12 bases between. CDR3 length: 14 amino acids. Germline V gene data show CDR1 as SGHTS and CDR2 as YDEGEE.

This sequence joins TRBV7-2 and TRBJ1-1; 7 bases are shared with TRBD1. CDR3 length: 13 residues. J lost 7 bases, V lost 3 bases, and 5 bases had no gene match. CDR1 SGHTA and CDR2 FQGNSA come from the germline V gene. DNA for the CDR3: TGTGCCAGCAGCTTTGGGACAGAATATGAAGCTTTCTTT. This codes for CASSFGTEYEAFF.